This T cell receptor (beta chain) was observed in a study of T cell clonality in common variable immunodeficiency (dated by TCRdb to between 2014 and 2017). CVID samples and control samples contributed equivalent amounts of genomic DNA as sequencing input. For every sample, a 60 bp segment covering the rearranged TCRbeta CDR3 region was amplified and then sequenced. TCRbeta amplification used the immunoSEQ assay, a bias-corrected multiplex PCR with high-throughput sequencing. Per the source publication's procedure: Every unique nucleotide sequence was considered a clone and was annotated with V, D and J genes, copy number and frequency. Sequences were labeled productive if in frame, and non-productive if out of frame or containing stop codons. Clonality was calculated from Shannon's entropy as previously described. Mean CDR3 Kyte-Doolittle hydropathy was derived from the predicted amino acid sequences of productive clones. Scaled V gene usage was hierarchically clustered using Manhattan distance and complete linkage with the R hclust function. Sharing of clones by CDR3 amino acid sequence was evaluated by resampling 12 repertoires per group over 100 rounds. Repertoires were searched for roughly 70 published EBV-specific and fewer than 300 published CMV-specific TCRbeta sequences. Analysis left out two CVID samples that produced under 10,000 sequences, so roughly 45 CVID repertoires remained. Imported from immuneACCESS, the table was reduced by TCRdb to in-frame sequences with V and J called. These copies leave out some clones; in studies compared against another copy, an unresolved V gene accounts for under half, and the cause of the remainder is not known. For V, J and clone size, that table is used; D and trimming come from the DNA. Listed for this sample are about 39,000 clones, none observed only a single time. The ten largest clones add up to 2.5% to 3% of the sample.

Most CVID patients and most healthy controls were of Caucasian heritage. Heparinized peripheral whole blood samples of about 4.5 to 9 ml were collected from each donor. Genomic DNA from adults with common variable immune deficiency (CVID) and from healthy adult controls was used to sequence TCRbeta CDR3 repertoires. A total of some 22 healthy adult volunteers (about twelve female and around 10 male; age range about 23 to 75 years, mean age about 33) were included in the control group. Diluted blood was subjected to density centrifugation over Hypaque 1077 or Ficoll-Paque for isolation of peripheral blood mononuclear cells. Genomic DNA was obtained from unsorted mononuclear cells through either Qiagen column purification or a centrifugation-based method. This clone was observed a handful of times. Its target antigen remains unknown. The sequence runs out 3 residues before the end of the CDR3; the remainder is reconstructed from the germline J gene.

Broad study findings and their caveats: Although equal DNA input was used, an average of approximately 74,000 unique sequences per sample was obtained for controls, compared with about 31,547 for CVID samples. Differences among patients in the CVID cohort limited the correlations between repertoire features and clinical complications. Healthy controls shared more TCRbeta clones with each other than CVID subjects shared among themselves (p < 0.0001). Compared with healthy controls, CVID subjects showed increased TCRbeta clonality (t-test p = 0.018), a feature most characteristic of about a third of subjects. The authors noted that sequencing repertoires of T cell subpopulations would be needed to clarify what caused the increased clonality in CVID. CVID TCRbeta sequences were reported to have fewer deletions and N-nucleotide insertions and to lack highly modified clones with 13 or more V deletions.

Counted from cysteine to phenylalanine, this CDR3 has 15 amino acids. The DNA covers only part of the CDR3, 36 bases in frame from base 1. Per the germline V gene (reference sequence), SEHNR is the CDR1 and FQNEAQ is the CDR2. The specimen sequenced was peripheral blood mononuclear cells. This chain joins TRBV7-9 to TRBJ1-1, with no confident D gene call. The clonotype originates from a person between 18 and 70 years old in good health. CDR3 region: CASSPRTSGSERAFF. The DNA read from the CDR3 is TGTGCCAGCAGCCCACGGACTAGTGGGAGCGAGCGG.